The 26 T cell receptor beta chains below were found in one sample sequenced in a study of T cell responses to AZD1222 COVID-19 vaccine. Only in-frame clones appear in the TCRdb table, and some are missing; sequencing was by immunoSEQ multiplex PCR. The sample holds approximately 110,000 clones, around 90% seen once. The sequenced sample was peripheral blood, obtained on day 0 of MenACWY control vaccination. The receptors stem from an adult in good health.

The chain links TRBV5-6 to TRBJ2-1; D possibly corresponds to TRBD1 (6 bases). The CDR3 contains 16 residues. V lost 5 bases, J lost 3 bases, and 18 bases lay in between. Germline lookup yields CDR1 SGHDT and CDR2 YYEEEE. The CDR3 coding sequence is TGTGCCAGCAGTCCGAGACAGGCCTCGGGCTACAATGAGCAGTTCTTC. Its translation is CASSPRQASGYNEQFF. The full variable domain, with the rest looked up from reference TRBV5-6 and TRBJ2-1, is DAGVTQSPTHLIKTRGQQVTLRCSPKSGHDTVSWYQQALGQGPQFIFQYYEEEERQRGNFPDRFSGHQFPNYSSELNVNALLLGDSALYLCASSPRQASGYNEQFFGPGTRLTVL.

The J gene is TRBJ1-2, the V gene TRBV11-2; possible D gene TRBD1, 5 bases. The CDR3 is 13 amino acids. The germline V and J ends were trimmed by 0 bases and 7 bases, with 9 bases remaining between them. Germline V gene data show CDR1 as SGHAT and CDR2 as FQNNGV. The DNA for the CDR3 is TGTGCCAGCAGCTTAGACAGGGTGCTTGGCTACACCTTC. Translating gives CASSLDRVLGYTF.

The chain employs TRBV20-1 and TRBJ2-3, with unresolved D. Between the trimmed V and J ends, which lost 6 bases and 1 base, there was a span of 5 bases. The CDR3 has 11 residues. Germline CDR1 and CDR2: DFQATT and SNEGSKA (reference sequence). The CDR3 DNA is TGCAGTGCGTCCGGCACAGATACGCAGTATTTT. It codes for CSASGTDTQYF.

This clone appeared once. The chain has TRBV6-5 and TRBJ2-1; the D gene could be TRBD1 or TRBD2 (7 bases each). Germline CDR1 reads MNHEY; CDR2 reads SVGAGI. This CDR3 comprises 15 residues. The V end lost 6 bases, the J end lost 7 bases, and 19 bases lay between the germline ends. The CDR3 here is CASSSGGGGANEQFF. CDR3 coding DNA: TGTGCCAGCAGCTCAGGGGGAGGGGGGGCGAATGAGCAGTTCTTC.

The genes are TRBV20-1 and TRBJ2-6; D unresolved. Trimming removed 5 bases from V and 3 bases from J, with 2 bases in between. Germline V gene data show CDR1 as DFQATT and CDR2 as SNEGSKA (reference sequence). The CDR3 runs to 11 residues. The CDR3 sequence: CSALGANVLTF. The CDR3 coding sequence is TGCAGTGCTCTTGGGGCCAACGTCCTGACTTTC.

The V call is TRBV28, the J call TRBJ2-3; 12 bases are a match to TRBD1. The CDR3 has 16 residues. Germline V gene data show CDR1 as MDHEN and CDR2 as SYDVKM. V dropped 5 bases and J dropped 5; count of bases not matched to a gene: 8. Written as DNA, the CDR3 is TGTGCCAGCAGTGCAGCGGGACAGGGGGCGGGAGATACGCAGTATTTT. Translating gives CASSAAGQGAGDTQYF.

This clone was seen only a few times. The gene calls are TRBV24-1 and TRBJ1-4; D remains unclear. There are 13 residues in the CDR3. In germline, CDR1 is KGHDR, CDR2 SFDVKD. Trimming pared 2 bases from V and 6 bases from J, leaving 6 bases between. The CDR3 sequence is CATSDSWDEKLFF. In nucleotides, the CDR3 is TGTGCCACCAGTGATTCCTGGGATGAAAAACTGTTTTTT.

The V and J genes are TRBV11-2 and TRBJ1-3; D not resolved. The germline V gene encodes CDR1 SGHAT and CDR2 FQNNGV. This CDR3 contains 16 residues. Between the trimmed V and J ends, which lost 2 bases and 0 bases, there was a span of 11 bases. The CDR3, as DNA: TGTGCCAGCAGCTTATATCACCAAAGCTCTGGAAACACCATATATTTT. It specifies CASSLYHQSSGNTIYF.

The V call is TRBV18, the J call TRBJ1-1; D is possibly TRBD1 (6 bases). CDR3 length: 14 residues. V was clipped by 5 bases and J by 5 bases, with 15 bases between them. CDR1 and CDR2 (germline): KGHSH, LQKENI. The DNA of the CDR3 is TGTGCCAGCTCAGGACAACAGGGAGTAACTGAAGCTTTCTTT. This codes for CASSGQQGVTEAFF. The whole variable domain, remainder taken from reference TRBV18 and TRBJ1-1, is NAGVMQNPRHLVRRRGQEARLRCSPMKGHSHVYWYRQLPEEGLKFMVYLQKENIIDESGMPKERFSAEFPKEGPSILRIQQVVRGDSAAYFCASSGQQGVTEAFFGQGTRLTVV.

The V and J genes are TRBV7-2 and TRBJ2-7; 8 bases line up with TRBD2. The junction had 9 bases not matched to a gene; V was cut back by 5 bases and J by 6 bases. CDR3 length: 14 amino acids. CDR1 is SGHTA and CDR2 is FQGNSA in the germline V gene. The CDR3 is CASSPREGWAEQYF. In DNA, the CDR3 is TGTGCCAGCAGCCCCCGGGAGGGATGGGCCGAGCAGTACTTC.

This clone was observed a single time. V and J are TRBV15 and TRBJ1-2; 12 bases agree with TRBD1. J lost 7 bases, V lost 1 base, and 4 bases had no gene match. CDR3 size: 15 residues. CDR1 LNHNV and CDR2 YYDKDF come from the germline V gene (reference sequence). The CDR3 DNA reads as TGTGCCACCAGCAGAGTGGGGACAGGGGGCTCTGGCTACACCTTC. This translates into CATSRVGTGGSGYTF.

The J gene is TRBJ1-2, the V gene TRBV9, with TRBD1 identical over 9 bases. Per the germline V gene, CDR1 is SGDLS and CDR2 is YYNGEE. The CDR3 extends over 16 amino acids. V gave up 3 bases and J gave up 4 bases; unmatched junction bases: 10. CDR3 sequence reads: CASSAGTGNQIYGYTF. CDR3 sequence (DNA): TGTGCCAGCAGCGCGGGGACAGGGAACCAAATCTATGGCTACACCTTC.

The chain links TRBV5-1 to TRBJ2-5, with a tentative D call TRBD2 (5 bases). The CDR3 extends over 13 amino acids. The germline V gene encodes CDR1 SGHRS and CDR2 YFSETQ. Trimming took off 5 bases at V and 2 bases at J, with 10 bases between the two ends. CDR3 sequence (DNA): TGCGCCAGCAGGCCTCCGGGGCAAGAGACCCAGTACTTC. This translates into CASRPPGQETQYF.

The chain employs TRBV4-3 and TRBJ2-6; D remains ambiguous. Trimming took 6 bases from V and 4 from J, leaving 10 bases between them. CDR1 is LGHNA and CDR2 is YSLEER in the germline V gene. This CDR3 region has 14 residues. The CDR3 coding sequence is TGCGCCAGCAGAGAGGAGTACGGGGCCAACGTCCTGACTTTC. This translates into CASREEYGANVLTF.

CDR3 in amino acids: CASSLEVGSYEQYF. DNA of the CDR3: TGCGCCAGCAGCTTGGAAGTAGGGAGCTACGAGCAGTACTTC. V gene TRBV5-1 combines with J gene TRBJ2-7, with D possibly TRBD2 on 5 matching bases. Germline V gene sequence: CDR1 SGHRS, CDR2 YFSETQ. V was pared by 0 bases and J by 3 bases, with 10 bases between. This CDR3 is built from 14 residues.

The chain employs TRBV14 and TRBJ1-2; D gene unclear. CDR3 length: 14 residues. The V gene lost 1 base and the J gene lost 5 bases, with 11 bases spanning the gap. Germline lookup yields CDR1 SGHDN and CDR2 FVKESK. The CDR3 loop reads CASSQAGVSYGYTF. The CDR3 DNA follows: TGTGCCAGCAGCCAAGCTGGGGTATCGTATGGCTACACCTTC.

The CDR3 protein is CASSQQGFSGYTF. As DNA, the CDR3 is TGTGCCAGCAGTCAACAGGGGTTCAGTGGCTACACCTTC. The rearrangement joins TRBV2 to TRBJ1-2, with 7 bases lining up with TRBD1. Trimming at V came to 5 bases and at J to 7 bases, leaving 7 bases not matched to a gene. CDR3 length equals 13 residues. CDR1 SNHLY and CDR2 FYNNEI come from the germline V gene.

CDR3 residues: CASSLGSIPYEQYF. The CDR3, as DNA: TGTGCCAGCAGTCTCGGATCTATCCCCTACGAGCAGTACTTC. The chain carries TRBV27 and TRBJ2-7; D is unresolved. The CDR3 totals 14 residues. The V gene lost 5 bases and the J gene lost 2 bases, with 13 bases spanning the gap. Germline CDR1 MNHEY, CDR2 SMNVEV (reference sequence).

The chain uses TRBV29-1 and TRBJ1-6; D might be TRBD1 (6 bases). V was cut by 0 bases and J by 18 bases, with 15 bases left in between. From germline, CDR1 is SQVTM and CDR2 ANQGSEA. The CDR3 spans 12 residues. The chain's CDR3 is CSVEDQGQGPHF. CDR3 in DNA: TGCAGCGTTGAAGATCAGGGTCAGGGGCCCCACTTT. Supplemented by reference TRBV29-1 and TRBJ1-6, the full variable domain reads SAVISQKPSRDICQRGTSLTIQCQVDSQVTMMFWYRQQPGQSLTLIATANQGSEATYESGFVIDKFPISRPNLTFSTLTVSNMSPEDSSIYLCSVEDQGQGPHFGNGTRLTVT.

This clone came up once. The chain recombines TRBV24-1 with TRBJ1-4; D is unresolved. The V and J ends lost 3 bases and 4 bases respectively, with 2 bases between them. There are 12 residues in the CDR3. Germline V gene sequence: CDR1 KGHDR, CDR2 SFDVKD. The CDR3 protein is CATSDLNEKLFF. The CDR3 coding sequence is TGTGCCACCAGTGATCTTAATGAAAAACTGTTTTTT.

This rearrangement joins TRBV21-1 to TRBJ1-6; the table gives TRBD1 as D, unverified against the DNA. TRBV21-1 is flagged as a pseudogene. CDR3 length: 21 residues. DNA for the CDR3: TGTGCCAGCAGCACACCACACCGGGACAGGGGGCTCGGAGGCAACGATTCACCCCTCCACTTT. Translating it yields CASSTPHRDRGLGGNDSPLHF.

This clone was observed at least ten times. The V gene is TRBV7-8, the J gene TRBJ1-6; D is possibly TRBD1 (6 bases). Germline CDR1 is SGHVS and CDR2 is FQNEAQ. Trimming pared 2 bases from V and 7 bases from J, leaving 18 bases between. CDR3 size: 17 residues. The CDR3 DNA follows: TGTGCCAGCAGCTTATGGTTGGGGGCAGCCGGGAATTCACCCCTCCACTTT. This codes for CASSLWLGAAGNSPLHF.

The CDR3 bases are TGTGCCAGCTCAGTGGGACAGGGCTCTTACAATGAGCAGTTCTTC. Its protein product is CASSVGQGSYNEQFF. V gene TRBV18 combines with J gene TRBJ2-1, with 9 nucleotides matching TRBD1. The CDR3 is 15 residues long. V lost 5 bases to trimming and J lost 4 bases; unmatched junction nucleotides: 6. In germline, CDR1 is KGHSH, CDR2 LQKENI.

This clone has a single count. An end of the junction does not agree with germline; a read error may underlie this. The V and J genes are TRBV7-3 and TRBJ2-3; 11 bases align to TRBD2. The CDR3 consists of 13 residues. Germline CDR1 and CDR2: SGHTA and FQGTGA. CDR3 residues: CASSLTLAGETDF. As DNA, the CDR3 is TGTGCCAGCAGCTTAACACTAGCGGGAGAAACGGATTTT.

J is TRBJ2-1 and V is TRBV1; the table's D gene call, TRBD1, was not cross checked with the DNA. TRBV1 constitutes a pseudogene. This CDR3 has 18 amino acids. The DNA of the CDR3 is TGCACCAGCAGCCAAGAGTCCAGGGGGCGGTCCTCCTACAATGAGCAGTTCTTC. Translated, it gives CTSSQESRGRSSYNEQFF.

V gene TRBV24-1 combines with J gene TRBJ1-2; D might be TRBD1 (6 bases). This CDR3 comprises 14 residues. Trimming shortened V by 3 bases and J by 7 bases, and 14 bases separated the two germline ends. Germline V gene data show CDR1 as KGHDR and CDR2 as SFDVKD. The CDR3 coding sequence is TGTGCCACCAGTGATCTACAGGGTTCTGGTGGCTACACCTTC. It codes for CATSDLQGSGGYTF.